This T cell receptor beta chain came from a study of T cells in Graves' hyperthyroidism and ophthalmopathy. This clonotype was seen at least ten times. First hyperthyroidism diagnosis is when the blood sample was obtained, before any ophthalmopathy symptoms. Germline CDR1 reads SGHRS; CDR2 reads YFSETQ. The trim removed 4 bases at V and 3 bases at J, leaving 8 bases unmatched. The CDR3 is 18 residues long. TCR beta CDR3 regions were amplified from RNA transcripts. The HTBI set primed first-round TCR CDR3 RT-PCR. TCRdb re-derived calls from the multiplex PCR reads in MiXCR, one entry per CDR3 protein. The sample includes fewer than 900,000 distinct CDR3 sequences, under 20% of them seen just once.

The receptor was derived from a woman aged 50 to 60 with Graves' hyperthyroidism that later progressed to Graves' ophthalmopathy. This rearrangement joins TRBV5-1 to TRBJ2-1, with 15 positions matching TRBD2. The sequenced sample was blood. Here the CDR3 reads CASSPAGTSGGLYNEQFF. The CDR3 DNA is TGCGCCAGCAGCCCTGCCGGGACTAGCGGGGGGCTCTACAATGAGCAGTTCTTC.